This TCR beta chain was identified during a study of CD4 T cells in relation to SARS-CoV-2 and coronaviruses. Germline lookup yields CDR1 MNHNS and CDR2 SASEGT. Unmatched junction bases numbered 9, after V lost 4 bases and J lost 0 bases. CDR3 length: 17 residues. Concerning this clone itself: Its cognate antigen is unknown.

Only in-frame clones appear in the TCRdb table, and some are missing; sequencing was by immunoSEQ multiplex PCR. Of approximately 21,000 clones in the sample, 78% were seen once. Unexposed donor CD4+ T cells date from about 2010-2018, before the COVID-19 pandemic. The cells were cultured for approximately 10 days before CD4+ T cells were isolated. Cells permitting, SARS-CoV-2 S/N and four cold-coronavirus spikes were tested on unexposed-donor CD4+ T cells. Cultures held some 1.8 million PBMCs per well with 9 to 10 IU/ml IL-2. This TCR was recovered from a human donor in good health. This chain connects TRBV6-1 to TRBJ1-2; 9 nucleotides line up with TRBD1. The sequenced sample was CD4+ T cells from PBMCs, cultured in vitro. This CDR3 reads CASSGGDRAIANYGYTF. The CDR3 coding sequence is TGTGCCAGCAGTGGAGGGGACAGGGCTATCGCTAACTATGGCTACACCTTC.